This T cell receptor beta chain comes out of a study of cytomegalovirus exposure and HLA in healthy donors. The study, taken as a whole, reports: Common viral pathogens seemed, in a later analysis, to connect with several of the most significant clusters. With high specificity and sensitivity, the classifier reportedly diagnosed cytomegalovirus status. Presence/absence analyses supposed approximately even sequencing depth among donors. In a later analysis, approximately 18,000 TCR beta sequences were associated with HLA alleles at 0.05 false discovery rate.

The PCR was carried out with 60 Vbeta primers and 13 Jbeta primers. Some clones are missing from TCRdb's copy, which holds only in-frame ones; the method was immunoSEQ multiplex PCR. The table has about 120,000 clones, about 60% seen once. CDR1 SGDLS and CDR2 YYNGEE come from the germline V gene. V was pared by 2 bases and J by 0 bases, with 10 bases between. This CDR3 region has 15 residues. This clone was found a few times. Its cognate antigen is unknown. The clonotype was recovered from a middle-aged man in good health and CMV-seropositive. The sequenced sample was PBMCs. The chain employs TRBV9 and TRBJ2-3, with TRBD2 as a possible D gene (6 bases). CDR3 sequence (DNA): TGTGCCAGCAGCGTGCGGGGACCCAGCACAGATACGCAGTATTTT. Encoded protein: CASSVRGPSTDTQYF.